This passage covers 8 T cell receptor beta chains from one sample sequenced in a study of T cells in Graves' hyperthyroidism and ophthalmopathy. Amplified TCR beta CDR3 regions derived from RNA transcripts. Primed by the HTBI set, a first-round RT-PCR was run on the TCR CDR3. In TCRdb, the multiplex PCR reads were re-called with MiXCR into one record per CDR3 protein. The table includes about 380,000 distinct CDR3 sequences, about a fifth detected once. The sample comprised blood. The receptors shown here come from a man aged 18 to 30 with Graves' ophthalmopathy.

Here the CDR3 reads CASSPEAGLGYTF. The DNA for the CDR3 is TGTGCCAGCAGCCCAGAGGCGGGGTTAGGCTACACCTTC. The chain recombines TRBV14 with TRBJ1-2; D call uncertain. V was clipped by 4 bases and J by 8 bases, with 14 bases between them. The CDR3 has 13 amino acids. Germline loops: CDR1 SGHDN, CDR2 FVKESK.

There are many counts of this clonotype. The chain couples TRBV2 to TRBJ2-3, with D unresolved. V shed 6 bases and J shed 2 bases, with 9 bases lying between them. CDR1 is SNHLY, CDR2 FYNNEI, per germline. The CDR3 totals 13 residues. The CDR3 DNA reads as TGTGCCAGCAGGAGTTTGTCCACAGATACGCAGTATTTT. Translating it yields CASRSLSTDTQYF.

The table lists this clonotype with a few counts. This rearrangement joins TRBV24-1 to TRBJ2-5, with D hard to call. The germline gives CDR1 KGHDR, CDR2 SFDVKD. The CDR3 has 14 amino acids. Trimming shortened V by 1 base and J by 3 bases, and 8 bases separated the two germline ends. This CDR3 reads CATSDFGKEETQYF. The CDR3, as DNA: TGTGCCACCAGTGATTTTGGAAAGGAAGAGACCCAGTACTTC.

This clonotype was recorded at least ten times. The chain employs TRBV27 and TRBJ2-1; perhaps D is TRBD1 or TRBD2 (6 bases each). CDR3 length: 14 amino acids. Germline CDR1 MNHEY, CDR2 SMNVEV (reference sequence). Trimming left V 5 bases short and J 8 bases short, with 16 bases between. CDR3 residues: CASSDPGGRDEQFF. DNA of the CDR3: TGTGCCAGCAGTGACCCCGGGGGCCGGGATGAGCAGTTCTTC.

This clonotype was seen ten or more times. The chain has TRBV3-1 and TRBJ2-5; no clear D. V was clipped by 3 bases and J by 5 bases, with 4 bases between them. The CDR3 covers 11 residues. CDR1 and CDR2 from the germline V gene are LGHDT and YNNKEL (reference sequence). The chain's CDR3 is CASSHLETQYF. The CDR3 coding sequence is TGTGCCAGCAGCCACCTTGAGACCCAGTACTTC.

This clonotype was counted many times. The chain recombines TRBV6-1 with TRBJ1-1, with D possibly being TRBD1 (6 bases). Per germline, CDR1 MNHNS and CDR2 SASEGT. This CDR3 is 14 amino acids long. Trimming shortened V by 8 bases and J by 1 base, and 14 bases separated the two germline ends. The CDR3 is CASRTDLPNTEAFF. In DNA, the CDR3 is TGTGCCAGCCGGACAGACTTACCGAACACTGAAGCTTTCTTT.

Worth noting for this clonotype: With a much larger clone just one base away, this may be a read error. The chain uses TRBV5-1 and TRBJ2-2; D is undetermined. The CDR3 is made up of 16 amino acids. V was shortened by 1 base and J by 3 bases, with 13 bases between the two germline ends. Germline CDR1 reads SGHRS; CDR2 reads YFSETQ. The CDR3 region has the DNA TGCGCCAGCAGCTTGTTTGCCACCGCGGACACCGGGGAGCTGTTTTTT. Protein: CASSLFATADTGELFF.

This clonotype was counted only a few times. The chain is built from TRBV27 and TRBJ2-5; 13 bases fit TRBD2. The CDR3 length is 17 residues. Per the germline V gene, CDR1 is MNHEY and CDR2 is SMNVEV (reference sequence). The trim removed 6 bases at V and 4 bases at J, leaving 11 bases unmatched. Written as DNA, the CDR3 is TGTGCCAGCAGCTCCGGGACTAGCGGGGATTTGGGAGAGACCCAGTACTTC. This gives the protein CASSSGTSGDLGETQYF.